The clone carrying this T cell receptor beta chain was recorded only once. What it recognizes is unknown. The patients with Susac syndrome satisfied recently defined diagnostic criteria for either definite or probable disease. This CDR3 comprises 16 residues. J gave up 0 bases and V 5 bases, and 9 bases lay outside the gene matches. This sample was taken from a study of CD8 T cells in Susac syndrome. General study results and limits: When the CD4+ T cell repertoires of patients with Susac syndrome were examined, they did not show any clonal expansion.

An input of about 0.45 to 1 ug of RNA was subjected to reverse transcription using random hexamers. Multiplex immunoSEQ PCR targeted 54 Vbeta and 13 Jbeta TCR beta segments. MiXCR, run by TCRdb on the immunoSEQ multiplex PCR reads, gives a single entry per CDR3 protein. This table holds some 250,000 distinct CDR3 sequences, 90% to 96% found once. The source is a human donor with Susac syndrome. The genes are TRBV12-3 or TRBV12-4 and TRBJ2-7, with 8 bases fitting TRBD1. Material for sequencing was CD4+ T cells from PBMCs. CDR3 amino acids: CASSLQTGAPSYEQYF. The CDR3 DNA follows: TGTGCCAGCAGTCTTCAGACAGGGGCCCCCTCCTACGAGCAGTACTTC.